A selection of T cell receptor beta chains follows, all from one sample in a study of response to subunit inactivated influenza vaccine. Via MiXCR, TCRdb re-called the RT-PCR reads, giving one row per CDR3 protein. The data hold under 950,000 distinct CDR3 sequences, with 21% observed a single time. The specimen comprised PBMCs from blood, sampled around 5 days after vaccination. Receptor source: a man aged 45 to 65 who received an inactivated influenza vaccine. Both conserved end residues are part of each CDR3. The D gene is left open where the match is weak. Clone size, where shown, is once, few, many, or a class for clones that have expanded.

d_call	j_call	clone_size	v_call	cdr3_aa	cdr3_nt
NA	TRBJ2-7	NA	TRBV29-1	CSVEWQGKSYEQYF	TGCAGCGTTGAGTGGCAGGGCAAATCCTACGAGCAGTACTTC
TRBD1	TRBJ1-2	NA	TRBV12-3/TRBV12-4	CASSPGQGTNYGYTF	TGTGCCAGCAGTCCGGGACAGGGGACCAACTATGGCTACACCTTC
NA	TRBJ2-2	NA	TRBV6-6	CASSYSSRELFF	TGTGCCAGCAGTTACTCTTCCCGGGAGCTGTTTTTT
NA	TRBJ2-1	NA	TRBV24-1	CATSDQDGVSSYNEQFF	TGTGCCACCAGTGACCAGGACGGGGTAAGCTCCTACAATGAGCAGTTCTTC
NA	TRBJ2-1	few	TRBV5-1	CASMKTGANEQFF	TGCGCCAGCATGAAGACCGGGGCCAATGAGCAGTTCTTC
NA	TRBJ1-4	NA	TRBV27	CASSFRGGNEKLFF	TGTGCCAGCAGTTTTAGGGGCGGAAATGAAAAACTGTTTTTT
TRBD1	TRBJ2-4	few	TRBV19	CASSHRQGKNIQYF	TGTGCCAGTAGTCACCGACAGGGGAAAAACATTCAGTACTTC
NA	TRBJ2-5	NA	TRBV2	CASSEALPVLGGQETQYF	TGTGCCAGCAGTGAAGCGCTTCCAGTTCTTGGAGGGCAAGAGACCCAGTACTTC
NA	TRBJ2-7	many	TRBV27	CASSLSQGFHEQYF	TGTGCCAGCAGTTTAAGTCAGGGGTTCCACGAGCAGTACTTC
NA	TRBJ1-6	NA	TRBV4-2	CASSQSQTYRDLGSPLHF	TGTGCCAGCAGCCAAAGCCAAACTTACAGGGACCTAGGTTCACCCCTCCACTTT
TRBD1	TRBJ2-2	few	TRBV20-1	CSAREDRGPGELFF	TGCAGTGCGAGAGAGGACAGGGGCCCCGGGGAGCTGTTTTTT
NA	TRBJ1-3	few	TRBV5-1	CASSLAAGAHSGNTIYF	TGCGCCAGCAGCTTGGCGGCCGGAGCCCACTCTGGAAACACCATATATTTT
NA	TRBJ2-7	NA	TRBV7-9	CASSARDLTEQYF	TGTGCCAGCAGCGCGAGAGACCTGACCGAGCAGTACTTC
TRBD1	TRBJ2-4	few	TRBV6-1	CASSDLPPGQGGNIQYF	TGTGCCAGCAGTGACCTCCCCCCGGGACAGGGGGGAAACATTCAGTACTTC
TRBD1	TRBJ1-5	few	TRBV20-1	CSARAGTGYNQPQHF	TGCAGTGCTAGAGCCGGGACAGGGTACAATCAGCCCCAGCATTTT
NA	TRBJ2-2	NA	TRBV24-1	CATSDLFTGELFF	TGTGCCACCAGTGATTTGTTTACCGGGGAGCTGTTTTTT
NA	TRBJ2-5	NA	TRBV7-9	CASSGPTKETQYF	TGTGCCAGTTCGGGACCTACCAAAGAGACCCAGTACTTC
TRBD1	TRBJ2-5	NA	TRBV5-4	CASSSGTGSFLGETQYF	TGTGCCAGCAGCTCCGGGACAGGGTCTTTCCTAGGAGAGACCCAGTACTTC
TRBD1	TRBJ2-4	few	TRBV4-3	CASSQDWGQGYIQYF	TGCGCCAGCAGCCAAGATTGGGGACAGGGATACATTCAGTACTTC
TRBD1	TRBJ2-1	NA	TRBV5-1	CASRAGQGGNEQFF	TGCGCCAGCAGGGCGGGACAGGGGGGCAATGAGCAGTTCTTC
NA	TRBJ2-7	NA	TRBV5-1	CASSLQGRDEQYF	TGCGCCAGCAGCTTGCAGGGTCGTGACGAGCAGTACTTC
NA	TRBJ2-1	few	TRBV10-3	CAISETYGANYNEQFF	TGTGCCATCAGTGAAACCTATGGGGCAAACTACAATGAGCAGTTCTTC
NA	TRBJ2-5	NA	TRBV3-1	CASSQTDFPKFRETQYF	TGTGCCAGCAGCCAAACGGACTTCCCCAAGTTCAGAGAGACCCAGTACTTC
TRBD1	TRBJ1-5	few	TRBV12-3/TRBV12-4	CASGRTGALSQPQHF	TGTGCCAGCGGTAGGACAGGCGCCCTTAGCCAGCCCCAGCATTTT
NA	TRBJ2-1	few	TRBV7-9	CASSLETGRQFF	TGTGCCAGCAGCTTAGAAACGGGAAGGCAGTTCTTC
NA	TRBJ2-2	few	TRBV6-2/TRBV6-3	CASSYNLRPGELFF	TGTGCCAGCAGTTACAACCTGCGCCCCGGGGAGCTGTTTTTT